A single T cell receptor (beta chain) is shown here with its context. The data originate from a study of blood T cell repertoires in COVID-19. Turning to the study itself: The analysed material was cDNA or gDNA that came from T cells, B-cell-depleted T cells, or PBMCs.

Membership in each cohort depended on participant-reported clinical history. Germline V gene sequence: CDR1 MDHEN, CDR2 SYDVKM. Trimming left V 6 bases short and J 1 base short, with 9 bases between. The CDR3 length is 13 residues. Here immunoSEQ multiplex PCR was the method, and the copy in TCRdb shows in-frame clones only, minus some. The sample shows approximately 280,000 clones, nearly 90% of them seen only once. The J gene is TRBJ1-1, the V gene TRBV28; tentative D call: TRBD1 (5 bases). The receptor was derived from a woman under 30 with acute COVID-19. Specimen: PBMCs or T cells enriched from blood (not recorded which). CDR3 sequence (DNA): TGTGCCAGCAGAAGTACAGGGAACACTGAAGCTTTCTTT. As protein: CASRSTGNTEAFF. Supplemented by reference TRBV28 and TRBJ1-1, the full variable domain reads DVKVTQSSRYLVKRTGEKVFLECVQDMDHENMFWYRQDPGLGLRLIYFSYDVKMKEKGDIPEGYSVSREKKERFSLILESASTNQTSMYLCASRSTGNTEAFFGQGTRLTVV.